The text below deals with one T cell receptor (beta chain). As yet, its antigen is unknown. With a J-beta primer mix and a sample-barcoded 5' primer, a second PCR ran about 7 to 12 cycles. All samples gave at least 2.5 million CDR3-containing paired-end reads. In TCRdb, the 5' RACE reads were re-called with MiXCR into one record per CDR3 protein. The sample consists of around 900,000 distinct CDR3 sequences, roughly 47% of them appearing once. This entry comes from a study of blood T cells in healthy people across ages. Overall study context: Template-switching capture recovered about one barcoded beta molecule per two T cells.

Findings of the study overall: Both higher diversity and more naive CD4+ cells marked long-lived donors when set against aged donors.

Isolated per sample were at least 6.5 million PBMCs. V was cut by 7 bases and J by 5 bases, with 12 bases left in between. Germline V gene data show CDR1 as SNHLY and CDR2 as FYNNEI. CDR3 size: 13 residues. The sequence derives from a woman aged 55-75 years in good health. The chain uses TRBV2 and TRBJ1-5; D gene unclear. The sample consisted of blood. Written as DNA, the CDR3 is TGTGCCAGCAATGAGGGTCCTTATCAGCCCCAGCATTTT. This sequence encodes CASNEGPYQPQHF.